Listed here are 10 T cell receptor beta chains from one sample, sequenced in a study of cytomegalovirus exposure and HLA in healthy donors. The PCR used 60 Vbeta and 13 Jbeta primers. Assay used: immunoSEQ multiplex PCR; TCRdb lists only in-frame clones, some missing. The profile covers fewer than 200,000 clones, with about 85% appearing a single time and under 5% taken by the ten largest. Input material: PBMCs. These receptors came from a woman aged 50 to 60 in good health and CMV-seropositive.

The chain couples TRBV5-1 to TRBJ1-2, with 8 nucleotides matching TRBD1. The CDR3 covers 13 residues. V lost 5 bases, J lost 4 bases, and 4 bases stayed unmatched. The germline gives CDR1 SGHRS, CDR2 YFSETQ. Here the CDR3 reads CASRTGETYGYTF. The CDR3 nucleotides are TGCGCCAGCAGGACAGGGGAGACCTATGGCTACACCTTC. Looking up the rest from reference TRBV5-1 and TRBJ1-2 gives the full variable domain: KAGVTQTPRYLIKTRGQQVTLSCSPISGHRSVSWYQQTPGQGLQFLFEYFSETQRNKGNFPGRFSGRQFSNSRSEMNVSTLELGDSALYLCASRTGETYGYTFGSGTRLTVV.

The chain has TRBV10-3 and TRBJ2-7; 8 bases are shared with TRBD1. Trimming removed 4 bases from V and 2 bases from J; junction bases left unmatched: 4. The length of the CDR3 is 14 residues. CDR1 ENHRY and CDR2 SYGVKD come from the germline V gene. The CDR3 DNA follows: TGTGCCATCAGTGCGGGACAGGAGCCCTACGAGCAGTACTTC. This encodes CAISAGQEPYEQYF.

The chain couples TRBV10-2 to TRBJ2-7, with 11 bases lining up with TRBD2. The V gene's germline CDR1 is WSHSY and CDR2 SAAADI. This CDR3 region has 14 residues. V shed 6 bases and J 2 bases; nucleotides not matched to a gene: 3. This CDR3 reads CASSLAGGAYEQYF. The CDR3 nucleotides read TGCGCCAGCAGCTTAGCGGGGGGGGCCTACGAGCAGTACTTC.

The V gene is TRBV11-3, the J gene TRBJ2-7; the match to TRBD1 covers 7 bases. After removal of 6 bases from V and 1 base from J, the junction contained 3 bases not matched to a gene. This CDR3 spans 13 amino acids. Germline CDR1 and CDR2: SGHNT and YENEEA. CDR3 DNA sequence: TGTGCCAGCAGTTGGGACAGTTCCTACGAGCAGTACTTC. This gives the protein CASSWDSSYEQYF. Looking up the rest from reference TRBV11-3 and TRBJ2-7 gives the full variable domain: EAGVVQSPRYKIIEKKQPVAFWCNPISGHNTLYWYLQNLGQGPELLIRYENEEAVDDSQLPKDRFSAERLKGVDSTLKIQPAELGDSAVYLCASSWDSSYEQYFGPGTRLTVT.

The chain carries TRBV28 and TRBJ2-4; the match to TRBD2 covers 15 bases. The junction had 7 bases not matched to a gene; V was cut back by 4 bases and J by 0 bases. The CDR3 is 19 amino acids. Germline V gives CDR1 MDHEN, CDR2 SYDVKM. CDR3 sequence reads: CASSSRGLAGGVAKNIQYF. In nucleotides, the CDR3 is TGTGCCAGCAGTTCCCGCGGACTAGCGGGAGGGGTAGCCAAAAACATTCAGTACTTC. Full variable domain (remainder filled in from reference TRBV28 and TRBJ2-4): DVKVTQSSRYLVKRTGEKVFLECVQDMDHENMFWYRQDPGLGLRLIYFSYDVKMKEKGDIPEGYSVSREKKERFSLILESASTNQTSMYLCASSSRGLAGGVAKNIQYFGAGTRLSVL.

V is TRBV28 and J is TRBJ1-5; 7 bases fit TRBD1. V was pared by 8 bases and J by 4 bases, with 8 bases of the junction left unmatched. Germline V CDR1 and CDR2: MDHEN, SYDVKM. The CDR3 consists of 14 residues. For the CDR3, the DNA is TGTGCCAGCCAAGGGGACAGAGGGAATCAGCCCCAGCATTTT. Its translation: CASQGDRGNQPQHF.

The V call is TRBV5-4, the J call TRBJ2-3; 7 bases fit TRBD1. Trimming took 3 bases from V and 2 from J; bases not matched to a gene: 6. This CDR3 contains 15 residues. The germline V gene has CDR1 SGHNT and CDR2 YYREEE (reference sequence). This chain's CDR3 is CASSSGTDDTDTQYF. The CDR3 DNA reads TGTGCCAGCAGCTCCGGGACAGACGACACAGATACGCAGTATTTT.

This clone was detected only a few times. The rearrangement links TRBV6-1 to TRBJ1-1; no clear D. CDR3 length: 15 residues. Germline V gene data show CDR1 as MNHNS and CDR2 as SASEGT. V was shortened by 6 bases and J by 1 base, with 15 bases between the two germline ends. CDR3 in amino acids: CASSPVRFQNTEAFF. CDR3 bases: TGTGCCAGCAGCCCGGTCCGCTTTCAGAACACTGAAGCTTTCTTT.

The chain employs TRBV19 and TRBJ1-1, with D hard to call. The CDR3 extends over 12 amino acids. Trimming removed 3 bases at V and 5 bases at J, with 7 bases between. Germline V gives CDR1 LNHDA, CDR2 SQIVND (reference sequence). In nucleotides, the CDR3 is TGTGCCAGTAGTATTCGGGAAACTGAAGCTTTCTTT. Protein sequence: CASSIRETEAFF.

The chain joins TRBV5-1 to TRBJ2-5; 7 bases map to TRBD2. CDR3 length: 15 residues. Germline assignment: CDR1 SGHRS and CDR2 YFSETQ. Trimming removed 1 base from V and 4 bases from J; junction bases left unmatched: 7. As DNA, the CDR3 is TGCGCCAGCAGCTTGTCGACTAGCCGAGCAGAGACCCAGTACTTC. It is translated as CASSLSTSRAETQYF.